The clone carrying this T cell receptor (beta chain) was seen more than once but under ten times. This sample's TCRbeta library carried unique molecular identifier barcodes. MiXCR, run by TCRdb on the PCR reads, gives a single entry per CDR3 protein. This table holds roughly 400,000 distinct CDR3 sequences, approximately 20% found once. The CDR3 has 15 residues. V dropped 1 base and J dropped 8; count of bases not matched to a gene: 3. Germline V lookup: CDR1 PRHDT, CDR2 FYEKMQ (reference sequence). The data are from a study of T-cell reconstitution after alpha-beta-depleted transplantation in children.

This TCR came from a human donor who donated a stem cell graft to a child with acute myeloid leukemia. V is TRBV13 and J is TRBJ2-1, with 12 bases that match TRBD2. The specimen was PBMCs from the stem cell graft donor, collected from the stem cell graft. CDR3 loop: CASSLVRLAGDEQFF. CDR3 bases: TGTGCCAGCAGCTTAGTACGACTAGCGGGAGATGAGCAGTTCTTC.